The clone carrying this T cell receptor (beta chain) showed up many times. Antigen specificity is unknown. Construction of TCR beta libraries relied on iRepertoire HTBI primers and on Arm-PCR targeting CDR3 regions. TCRdb re-analysed the multiplex PCR reads in MiXCR, keeping a single row per CDR3 protein. The sample lists over 400,000 distinct CDR3 sequences; around 15% were seen once. V lost 2 bases and J lost 9; bases outside the gene matches: 4. The length of the CDR3 is 13 residues. The source of the sample is a study of regulatory T cells in long-lasting Graves disease. Study-wide points: Newly diagnosed disease favored TRBV20-1 and TRBJ2-1 over persistent disease. Among the persistent patients, 2,500 to 3,500 public clonotypes were shared, more than the approximately 1,000 shared among new patients.

Time point specified: newly diagnosed GD, antithyroid drugs for less than 3 months. The TCR library was made from RNA extracted from PBMCs. This sample also appeared in a second study, on T cells in Graves' hyperthyroidism and ophthalmopathy.

The receptor was derived from a woman aged 50 to 60 with Graves disease. Sequencing used peripheral blood mononuclear cells (PBMCs), obtained at new diagnosis, from a patient treated with antithyroid drugs. V gene TRBV12-3 or TRBV12-4 combines with J gene TRBJ2-1; 7 bases match TRBD1. The CDR3 reads CASSLLTGIEQFF. CDR3 nucleotides: TGTGCCAGCAGTTTATTGACAGGGATTGAGCAGTTCTTC.